Following are 3 T cell receptor beta chains from one sample sequenced in a study of T cell responses to AZD1222 COVID-19 vaccine. Sequenced by immunoSEQ multiplex PCR; TCRdb stores in-frame clones only, minus some. The sample has 40,000 to 55,000 clones, around 86% seen once. This specimen consisted of peripheral blood, obtained 28 days after the second AZD1222 dose. These receptors all stem from an adult who received the AZD1222 COVID-19 vaccine.

V usage is TRBV21-1 and J usage is TRBJ2-7. TRBV21-1 is shown as a pseudogene. The CDR3 spans 18 residues. The chain's CDR3 is CASSKSDPHQPPTYEQYF. CDR3 DNA: TGTGCCAGCAGCAAAAGTGACCCACACCAGCCCCCAACCTACGAGCAGTACTTC.

The chain has TRBV7-9 and TRBJ1-2, with TRBD1 matching over 7 bases. Trimming removed 1 base from V and 6 bases from J; junction bases left unmatched: 2. Germline V gene data show CDR1 as SEHNR and CDR2 as FQNEAQ (reference sequence). The CDR3 runs to 13 residues. CDR3 loop: CASSLGGTDGYTF. CDR3 DNA sequence: TGTGCCAGCAGCTTAGGTGGGACAGATGGCTACACCTTC.

This clone was seen a handful of times. The chain couples TRBV2 to TRBJ2-3, with D uncertain. The germline V gene encodes CDR1 SNHLY and CDR2 FYNNEI. The CDR3 has 12 residues. Deletions cut 11 bases from V and 0 bases from J, with 9 bases between. The chain's CDR3 is CARLESTDTQYF. The DNA for the CDR3 is TGTGCCCGATTAGAAAGCACAGATACGCAGTATTTT.